Reported below is one T cell receptor beta chain. Antigen specificity is unknown. These data originate in a study of radiation and T cells in renal cell carcinoma. Notes on the study in general: In blood, top tumor clones expanded by 2 weeks, shrinking by 4.

The time point is: baseline pretreatment blood. Treatment described: 15 Gy SBRT to primary tumor, nephrectomy 4 weeks later. Radiation-treated patients gave blood at baseline, week 2 and week 4. The patient's renal cell carcinoma had clear cell pathology. Clones were read by immunoSEQ multiplex PCR, and TCRdb kept only the in-frame ones, dropping some. The sample holds more than 75,000 clones; 82% are singletons and the top ten take roughly 6.8%. This CDR3 comprises 14 residues. The junction had 10 bases not matched to a gene; V was cut back by 5 bases and J by 7 bases. Germline values: CDR1 SGHVS, CDR2 FQNEAQ.

The clonotype was recovered from a man between 60 and 75 years old with renal cell carcinoma. J is TRBJ2-7 and V is TRBV7-8, with 8 bases lining up with TRBD1. This specimen consisted of blood, obtained from a patient whose treatment included radiotherapy and nephrectomy. The CDR3 DNA reads TGTGCCAGCAGCGTTCGGCAGGGGGCATATGAGCAGTACTTC. Its translation: CASSVRQGAYEQYF.